The 20 T cell receptor beta chains given below trace back to one sample, sequenced in a study of PD-1 blockade in classical Hodgkin lymphoma (TCRdb year 2020). Receptors were amplified or captured by the immunoSEQ multiplex PCR assay. The clones in this table, taken by TCRdb from immuneACCESS, are in-frame only. Not every clone is retained; where verified, under half of the shortfall comes from an unresolved V gene, and the cause of the rest is unknown. For this sample the table gives 6,500 to 9,000 clones, of which roughly three quarters were detected only once. The ten largest clones capture roughly 40% of the sample. Per the publication, the time point label means: cycle 4 day 1 (C4D1), after about 6 weeks of nivolumab. Relapse after autologous stem cell transplantation had occurred in all trial patients, and cohorts A, B and C were distinguished by prior brentuximab vedotin exposure. This material consisted of peripheral blood mononuclear cells (PBMCs), taken before the fourth cycle of nivolumab. Receptor source: a human donor with classical Hodgkin lymphoma.

Note on this clone: Within the sample, other DNA sequences also encode this same CDR3. The chain employs TRBV28 and TRBJ1-3, with D hard to call. Germline-derived CDR1 and CDR2 are MDHEN and SYDVKM. Trimming removed 3 bases at V and 0 bases at J, with 9 bases between. This CDR3 comprises 15 residues. The CDR3: CASSFDWSSGNTIYF. The CDR3 nucleotides read TGTGCCAGCAGTTTTGACTGGAGCTCTGGAAACACCATATATTTT.

V is TRBV5-5 and J is TRBJ2-5; no definite D call. The germline CDR1 and CDR2 sequences are SGHKS and YYEKEE (reference sequence). The CDR3 is 11 amino acids. Trimming removed 0 bases from V and 5 bases from J, with 2 bases in between. CDR3 coding DNA: TGTGCCAGCAGCTTGGTCGAGACCCAGTACTTC. This encodes CASSLVETQYF.

The CDR3 coding sequence is TGTGCCAGCAGCTTAACGGGGGGTAAAGATACGCAGTATTTT. This encodes CASSLTGGKDTQYF. V usage is TRBV7-6 and J usage is TRBJ2-3, with TRBD2 matching 7 bases. The germline gives CDR1 SGHVS, CDR2 FNYEAQ. V trimming: 2 bases; J trimming: 5 bases; junction bases outside the gene matches: 4. The CDR3 length is 14 residues.

The rearrangement uses TRBV18 and TRBJ2-5, with D possibly being TRBD2 (5 bases). V dropped 6 bases and J dropped 4 bases, with 9 bases sitting between them. From germline, CDR1 is KGHSH and CDR2 LQKENI. This CDR3 has 12 amino acids. CDR3 sequence reads: CASSLRAETQYF. CDR3 nucleotide sequence: TGTGCCAGCTCCCTGAGGGCAGAGACCCAGTACTTC.

J is TRBJ2-5 and V is TRBV5-1; possibly TRBD2 for D (5 bases). From germline, CDR1 is SGHRS and CDR2 YFSETQ. The CDR3 runs to 15 residues. V was pared by 4 bases and J by 5 bases, with 18 bases between. The CDR3 region is CASSDGRGLWETQYF. In DNA, the CDR3 is TGCGCCAGCAGCGATGGGAGAGGACTTTGGGAGACCCAGTACTTC.

The rearrangement joins TRBV5-6 to TRBJ2-7; 13 bases fit TRBD2. Germline trimming cut 6 bases from V and 5 bases from J; bases unmatched to any gene: 14. In germline, CDR1 is SGHDT, CDR2 YYEEEE. This CDR3 is built from 17 residues. The CDR3 spells CASNPTSGRAIGDEQYF. In nucleotides, the CDR3 is TGTGCCAGCAATCCTACTAGCGGGAGGGCCATAGGGGACGAGCAGTACTTC. Together with reference TRBV5-6 and TRBJ2-7, the CDR3 gives the full variable domain: DAGVTQSPTHLIKTRGQQVTLRCSPKSGHDTVSWYQQALGQGPQFIFQYYEEEERQRGNFPDRFSGHQFPNYSSELNVNALLLGDSALYLCASNPTSGRAIGDEQYFGPGTRLTVT.

The chain carries TRBV10-1 and TRBJ2-1, with 9 bases fitting TRBD2. V gave up 3 bases and J gave up 4 bases; unmatched junction bases: 7. The CDR3 has 16 amino acids. Germline lookup yields CDR1 WNHNN and CDR2 SYGVQD (reference sequence). The CDR3 DNA is TGCGCCAGCAGTGATGGCGGGAGGGCCTTATACAATGAGCAGTTCTTC. This encodes CASSDGGRALYNEQFF.

J is TRBJ1-2 and V is TRBV5-5; D is ambiguous. Germline V lookup: CDR1 SGHKS, CDR2 YYEKEE (reference sequence). Trimming cost V 4 bases and J 4 bases, with 17 bases left between them. The CDR3 consists of 15 residues. The DNA of the CDR3 is TGTGCCAGCAGCCCCCGGTGGGGTTTAGGCTATGGCTACACCTTC. This sequence encodes CASSPRWGLGYGYTF. The full variable domain, completed using reference TRBV5-5 and TRBJ1-2, is DAGVTQSPTHLIKTRGQQVTLRCSPISGHKSVSWYQQVLGQGPQFIFQYYEKEERGRGNFPDRFSARQFPNYSSELNVNALLLGDSALYLCASSPRWGLGYGYTFGSGTRLTVV.

This chain uses TRBV4-1 with TRBJ1-4; 7 bases match TRBD1. The CDR3 runs to 16 residues. Trimming took 7 bases from V and 8 from J; bases not matched to a gene: 16. Germline CDR1 and CDR2: MGHRA and YSYEKL. In DNA form, the CDR3 reads TGCGCCAGCACCCTATCAGGGACAGTTAGAGGGGAAAAACTGTTTTTT. Translation: CASTLSGTVRGEKLFF.

The rearrangement links TRBV4-3 to TRBJ2-7, with 9 bases matching TRBD1. V shed 4 bases and J 5 bases; nucleotides not matched to a gene: 3. The CDR3 spans 13 residues. Looked up from germline, CDR1 is LGHNA and CDR2 is YSLEER. In DNA form, the CDR3 reads TGCGCCAGCAGCCTCTGGACAGGGGACGAGCAGTACTTC. This gives the protein CASSLWTGDEQYF.

The chain couples TRBV11-2 to TRBJ2-1, with D unclear. This CDR3 has 16 amino acids. Germline-derived CDR1 and CDR2 are SGHAT and FQNNGV. V lost 5 bases to trimming and J lost 6 bases, with 20 bases between them. The CDR3 spells CASSPWVSGWGNEQFF. CDR3 coding DNA: TGTGCCAGCAGCCCCTGGGTATCCGGTTGGGGCAATGAGCAGTTCTTC. The complete variable domain, with remaining parts taken from reference TRBV11-2 and TRBJ2-1, reads EAGVAQSPRYKIIEKRQSVAFWCNPISGHATLYWYQQILGQGPKLLIQFQNNGVVDDSQLPKDRFSAERLKGVDSTLKIQPAKLEDSAVYLCASSPWVSGWGNEQFFGPGTRLTVL.

The gene calls are TRBV7-3 and TRBJ2-5; D unresolved. The CDR3 runs 15 residues. CDR1 SGHTA and CDR2 FQGTGA come from the germline V gene. Trimming pared 4 bases from V and 4 bases from J, leaving 16 bases between. In DNA form, the CDR3 reads TGTGCCAGCAGCTCCCGTGGGGTAGGGTCAGAGACCCAGTACTTC. Translating gives CASSSRGVGSETQYF.

V is TRBV11-2 and J is TRBJ2-5; D is undetermined. The ends were cut back, 5 bases at V and 3 bases at J, with 10 bases in the middle. This CDR3 has 13 amino acids. Germline V gene sequence: CDR1 SGHAT, CDR2 FQNNGV. The DNA for the CDR3 is TGTGCCAGCAGCCCGGGCGTAGAAGAGACCCAGTACTTC. This translates into CASSPGVEETQYF.

This clone showed up just once. V gene TRBV7-3 combines with J gene TRBJ2-1; D remains ambiguous. The CDR3 covers 15 residues. With 5 bases removed from V and 6 bases from J, the gap between germline ends came to 17 bases. Germline CDR1 and CDR2: SGHTA and FQGTGA. The CDR3 DNA sequence: TGTGCCAGCAGCCCCTCCCCCCGTACCTTCAATGAGCAGTTCTTC. Translated, it gives CASSPSPRTFNEQFF.

The J gene is TRBJ2-7, the V gene TRBV5-1; 10 bases agree with TRBD1. Per germline, CDR1 SGHRS and CDR2 YFSETQ. J was trimmed by 2 bases and V by 2 bases; bases with no gene match: 1. This CDR3 contains 14 residues. The CDR3 sequence is CASSLGTGAYEQYF. CDR3 DNA sequence: TGCGCCAGCAGCTTAGGGACAGGGGCCTACGAGCAGTACTTC.

This chain links TRBV27 with TRBJ2-3; maybe TRBD2 (6 bases). Germline V gives CDR1 MNHEY, CDR2 SMNVEV (reference sequence). V gave up 2 bases and J gave up 1 base, with 19 bases separating them. The CDR3 has 18 amino acids. This CDR3 reads CASSLNASGGKRTDTQYF. CDR3 nucleotides: TGTGCCAGCAGTTTAAATGCATCCGGCGGGAAGCGCACAGATACGCAGTATTTT.

The chain recombines TRBV5-6 with TRBJ1-1, with D possibly being TRBD1 (6 bases). CDR3 length: 16 residues. Trimming took 0 bases from V and 5 from J, leaving 17 bases between them. Germline lookup yields CDR1 SGHDT and CDR2 YYEEEE. The CDR3 sequence is CASSLGPGQLGTEAFF. The CDR3 coding sequence is TGTGCCAGCAGCTTGGGTCCCGGACAGTTGGGGACTGAAGCTTTCTTT.

J is TRBJ1-4 and V is TRBV6-1, with D hard to call. V lost 1 base and J 8 bases, leaving 14 bases between the germline ends. Germline CDR1 is MNHNS and CDR2 is SASEGT. The CDR3 extends over 15 amino acids. In DNA form, the CDR3 reads TGTGCCAGCAGTGAAGGCTGGACTGATTACGAAAAACTGTTTTTT. It codes for CASSEGWTDYEKLFF.

This clone was picked up a small number of times. V usage is TRBV7-9 and J usage is TRBJ2-1; TRBD2 agrees at 13 bases. V lost 0 bases and J lost 4; bases outside the gene matches: 3. Germline-derived CDR1 and CDR2 are SEHNR and FQNEAQ (reference sequence). The CDR3 has 17 residues. The CDR3 reads CASSLAGLAGLYNEQFF. The CDR3 bases are TGTGCCAGCAGCTTAGCGGGACTAGCGGGACTATACAATGAGCAGTTCTTC. Looking up the rest from reference TRBV7-9 and TRBJ2-1 gives the full variable domain: DTGVSQNPRHKITKRGQNVTFRCDPISEHNRLYWYRQTLGQGPEFLTYFQNEAQLEKSRLLSDRFSAERPKGSFSTLEIQRTEQGDSAMYLCASSLAGLAGLYNEQFFGPGTRLTVL.

The chain carries TRBV5-4 and TRBJ2-6; D is undetermined. V shed 1 base and J shed 0 bases, with 5 bases lying between them. This CDR3 has 15 amino acids. The germline CDR1 and CDR2 sequences are SGHNT and YYREEE (reference sequence). CDR3 loop: CASSLSISGANVLTF. The CDR3 coding sequence is TGTGCCAGCAGCTTGTCGATCTCTGGGGCCAACGTCCTGACTTTC.